These 28 T cell receptor beta chains were sequenced from one sample in a study of CD8+CD57+ T cells in acquired aplastic anemia. CD8+CD57+ cell expansion had been shown by flow cytometry in patients chosen for sequencing. Investigators profiled TCR beta VDJ and CDR3 from genomic DNA template. MiXCR was run by TCRdb on the reads, yielding one entry per CDR3 protein. The repertoire holds some 92,000 distinct CDR3 sequences, with roughly two thirds as singletons. Sample: sorted CD4+, CD8+, or CD8+CD57+ T cells (not recorded which) from PBMCs. These receptor sequences come from a human donor with aplastic anemia.

This clonotype has a single count. This chain joins TRBV20-1 and TRBJ1-1; TRBD1 aligns across 7 bases. The germline V gene encodes CDR1 DFQATT and CDR2 SNEGSKA (reference sequence). This CDR3 is built from 12 residues. V gave up 6 bases and J gave up 3 bases; unmatched junction bases: 4. CDR3 amino acids: CSADQGDTEAFF. The CDR3, as DNA: TGCAGTGCCGACCAGGGGGACACTGAAGCTTTCTTT.

This clonotype turned up a few times. This chain links TRBV10-3 with TRBJ1-1; D is uncertain. This CDR3 is built from 14 residues. Germline CDR1 ENHRY, CDR2 SYGVKD. The V and J ends lost 2 bases and 1 base respectively, with 8 bases between them. CDR3 region: CAISERGGNTEAFF. The CDR3 nucleotides read TGTGCCATCAGTGAGCGGGGAGGGAACACTGAAGCTTTCTTT.

This chain links TRBV7-9 with TRBJ2-1, with TRBD1 as a possible D gene (5 bases). Trimming stripped 5 bases from V and 10 bases from J, with 12 bases between. Germline V gives CDR1 SEHNR, CDR2 FQNEAQ (reference sequence). The CDR3 spans 12 residues. The CDR3 sequence: CASSSRVVEQFF. The CDR3 DNA sequence: TGTGCCAGCAGCAGCAGGGTGGTCGAGCAGTTCTTC.

This clonotype was counted a few times. The rearrangement links TRBV20-1 to TRBJ2-3, with D possibly called TRBD1 or TRBD2 (6 bases each). This CDR3 has 14 amino acids. Germline values: CDR1 DFQATT, CDR2 SNEGSKA (reference sequence). Trimming shortened V by 3 bases and J by 5 bases, and 15 bases separated the two germline ends. DNA of the CDR3: TGCAGTGCTAGGCCCGGGGGCGCGGGAGATACGCAGTATTTT. Translating it yields CSARPGGAGDTQYF.

The V call is TRBV10-3, the J call TRBJ2-3, with D unresolved. The ends were cut back, 4 bases at V and 6 bases at J, with 20 bases in the middle. CDR1 and CDR2 (germline): ENHRY, SYGVKD. The CDR3 has 16 residues. The CDR3 DNA is TGTGCCATCAGTGCGGTGATCGGCGCTACGAGGGATACGCAGTATTTT. Its translation is CAISAVIGATRDTQYF.

The chain recombines TRBV20-1 with TRBJ1-2; D gene unclear. Between the trimmed V and J ends, which lost 4 bases and 8 bases, there was a span of 5 bases. The CDR3 covers 9 residues. CDR1 and CDR2 (germline): DFQATT, SNEGSKA (reference sequence). The CDR3 region is CSAKDGYTF. The CDR3 DNA reads as TGCAGTGCTAAGGACGGCTACACCTTC.

As to this clonotype: One junction end does not reproduce the germline sequence, and a read error may be involved. The chain couples TRBV10-1 to TRBJ2-7, with D perhaps assigned TRBD1 or TRBD2 (5 bases each). CDR3 length: 15 residues. Looked up from germline, CDR1 is WNHNN and CDR2 is SYGVQD (reference sequence). CDR3 bases: TGCGCCAGCTGTGAGTCGAGGGGAGACTCCTACGAGCAGTACTTC. It yields the protein CASCESRGDSYEQYF.

This chain uses TRBV25-1 with TRBJ1-2; possible D gene TRBD1, 5 bases. Germline values: CDR1 MGHDK, CDR2 SYGVNS. This CDR3 region has 13 residues. V was pared by 4 bases and J by 2 bases, with 8 bases between. The CDR3, as DNA: TGTGCCAGCAGTGGGGCAGGGAACTATGGCTACACCTTC. Protein sequence: CASSGAGNYGYTF.

In this sample, this clonotype turned up many times. The chain combines TRBV10-1 with TRBJ1-2, with a weak D call TRBD1 (6 bases). The CDR3 totals 11 residues. Germline CDR1 is WNHNN and CDR2 is SYGVQD (reference sequence). V was trimmed by 6 bases and J by 13 bases, leaving 15 bases between them. CDR3 amino acids: CASRGGSRCTF. The CDR3 coding sequence is TGCGCCAGCAGAGGGGGTTCTCGCTGCACCTTC.

V usage is TRBV24-1 and J usage is TRBJ1-5; D remains ambiguous. CDR1 and CDR2 (germline): KGHDR, SFDVKD. The length of the CDR3 is 12 residues. The V end was cut by 4 bases, the J end by 1 base, with 1 base between. This chain's CDR3 is CATSESNQPQHF. CDR3 coding DNA: TGTGCCACCAGTGAAAGCAATCAGCCCCAGCATTTT.

This clonotype was seen many times. The chain uses TRBV12-3 or TRBV12-4 and TRBJ2-7, with D possibly TRBD1 on 5 matching bases. The CDR3 sequence is 14 residues long. Deletions cut 1 base from V and 3 bases from J, with 10 bases between. CDR3 nucleotides: TGTGCCAGCAGTTTAGTATCCAGGGTCTACGAGCAGTACTTC. Translating gives CASSLVSRVYEQYF.

The CDR3 sequence is CSATAGKDVLTF. CDR3 bases: TGCAGTGCGACCGCGGGGAAAGACGTCCTGACTTTC. The V gene is TRBV20-1, the J gene TRBJ2-6; tentative D call: TRBD2 (6 bases). CDR1 and CDR2 from the germline V gene are DFQATT and SNEGSKA (reference sequence). Trimming stripped 6 bases from V and 11 bases from J, with 14 bases between. The CDR3 runs 12 residues.

The chain couples TRBV20-1 to TRBJ1-6, with unresolved D. V was shortened by 1 base and J by 6 bases, with 7 bases between the two germline ends. Germline CDR1 reads DFQATT; CDR2 reads SNEGSKA (reference sequence). The CDR3 is 13 amino acids. The CDR3 here is CSARVGFNSPLHF. The CDR3 nucleotides are TGCAGTGCTAGAGTGGGGTTTAATTCACCCCTCCACTTT.

This clonotype occurred once. The rearrangement uses TRBV5-4 and TRBJ2-1, with TRBD1 matching over 11 bases. The CDR3 loop spans 17 amino acids. Germline values: CDR1 SGHNT, CDR2 YYREEE (reference sequence). Losses at the gene ends were 0 bases for V and 7 bases for J; bases not matched to a gene: 9. The CDR3 DNA sequence: TGTGCCAGCAGCTTGGCCTCCGGGACAGGGGGTAGAAATGAGCAGTTCTTC. This sequence encodes CASSLASGTGGRNEQFF. The whole variable domain, remainder taken from reference TRBV5-4 and TRBJ2-1, is ETGVTQSPTHLIKTRGQQVTLRCSSQSGHNTVSWYQQALGQGPQFIFQYYREEENGRGNFPPRFSGLQFPNYSSELNVNALELDDSALYLCASSLASGTGGRNEQFFGPGTRLTVL.

To note about this clonotype: Compared with germline, one end of the junction differs, possibly owing to a read error. The chain recombines TRBV20-1 with TRBJ1-6; perhaps TRBD1 as D (5 bases). This CDR3 has 13 residues. Germline V gene sequence: CDR1 DFQATT, CDR2 SNEGSKA (reference sequence). CDR3 sequence: CSASNLVDGTRDF. CDR3 bases: TGCAGTGCTAGTAATCTCGTGGACGGGACGAGAGACTTT.

The rearrangement uses TRBV7-9 and TRBJ2-3; D is perhaps TRBD2 (5 bases). Germline CDR1 SEHNR, CDR2 FQNEAQ (reference sequence). This CDR3 is 13 amino acids long. Trimming pared 8 bases from V and 1 base from J, leaving 10 bases between. CDR3 protein: CASQAGGTDTQYF. CDR3 DNA sequence: TGTGCCAGCCAGGCCGGGGGCACAGATACGCAGTATTTT.

The chain has TRBV19 and TRBJ2-3; no definite D call. Between the trimmed V and J ends, which lost 9 bases and 1 base, there was a span of 11 bases. Germline V CDR1 and CDR2: LNHDA, SQIVND (reference sequence). The CDR3 contains 13 residues. This CDR3 reads CASSLLGTDTQYF. The CDR3 region has the DNA TGTGCCAGCAGCTTGTTGGGCACAGATACGCAGTATTTT.

In this sample, this clonotype turned up once. The J gene is TRBJ2-6, the V gene TRBV20-1; D ambiguous. Germline CDR1 reads DFQATT; CDR2 reads SNEGSKA (reference sequence). Trimming stripped 2 bases from V and 8 bases from J, with 13 bases between. The length of the CDR3 is 14 residues. The CDR3 DNA reads TGCAGTGCTAGAATTCCTCTAACCCCCAACGTCCTGACTTTC. The encoded protein is CSARIPLTPNVLTF.

The chain is built from TRBV29-1 and TRBJ2-7; 8 nucleotides align to TRBD2. CDR1 SQVTM and CDR2 ANQGSEA come from the germline V gene. The CDR3 is 13 amino acids. The CDR3 region is CSASGTSSYEQYF. CDR3 nucleotides: TGCAGTGCGTCCGGGACTAGCTCCTACGAGCAGTACTTC.

The chain links TRBV20-1 to TRBJ1-1; D perhaps matches TRBD1 (5 bases). Germline-derived CDR1 and CDR2 are DFQATT and SNEGSKA (reference sequence). With 6 bases removed from V and 4 bases from J, the gap between germline ends came to 12 bases. This CDR3 has 12 residues. CDR3 residues: CSAPGHATEAFF. The CDR3 DNA sequence: TGCAGTGCCCCTGGACACGCCACTGAAGCTTTCTTT.

V gene TRBV20-1 combines with J gene TRBJ2-1; TRBD2 agrees at 9 bases. The junction had 2 bases not matched to a gene; V was cut back by 3 bases and J by 8 bases. The germline V gene encodes CDR1 DFQATT and CDR2 SNEGSKA (reference sequence). CDR3 size: 12 residues. The CDR3 spells CSASPSGDEQFF. In DNA form, the CDR3 reads TGCAGTGCTAGTCCTAGCGGGGATGAGCAGTTCTTC.

V and J are TRBV19 and TRBJ1-1, with TRBD1 as a possible D gene (6 bases). Germline V CDR1 and CDR2: LNHDA, SQIVND (reference sequence). With 5 bases removed from V and 5 bases from J, the gap between germline ends came to 12 bases. This CDR3 region has 13 residues. The CDR3 DNA reads as TGTGCCAGTAGTTCACAGGGTAGGACTGAAGCTTTCTTT. Its protein is CASSSQGRTEAFF. Full variable domain (missing parts from reference TRBV19 and TRBJ1-1): DGGITQSPKYLFRKEGQNVTLSCEQNLNHDAMYWYRQDPGQGLRLIYYSQIVNDFQKGDIAEGYSVSREKKESFPLTVTSAQKNPTAFYLCASSSQGRTEAFFGQGTRLTVV.

The chain links TRBV20-1 to TRBJ2-5; 9 nucleotides align to TRBD1. This CDR3 has 14 amino acids. The V gene's germline CDR1 is DFQATT and CDR2 SNEGSKA (reference sequence). After removal of 3 bases from V and 3 bases from J, the junction contained 5 bases not matched to a gene. This CDR3 reads CSASSGTGKETQYF. CDR3 coding DNA: TGCAGTGCTAGTTCCGGGACAGGGAAAGAGACCCAGTACTTC.

This clonotype was detected many times. The V and J genes are TRBV7-9 and TRBJ2-5; no clear D. This CDR3 region has 17 residues. Germline V gives CDR1 SEHNR, CDR2 FQNEAQ (reference sequence). Trimming left V 4 bases short and J 3 bases short, with 21 bases between. Here the CDR3 DNA reads TGTGCCAGCAGCTCGCTTCGACTGGGTCCGGGCGAAGAGACCCAGTACTTC. Translation: CASSSLRLGPGEETQYF.

This sequence joins TRBV10-2 and TRBJ2-1, with 9 bases fitting TRBD1. Germline loops: CDR1 WSHSY, CDR2 SAAADI. The CDR3 sequence is 15 residues long. V dropped 7 bases and J dropped 4; count of bases not matched to a gene: 8. The CDR3 nucleotides are TGCGCCAGCATGGGGCCGGGACAGGGTTACAATGAGCAGTTCTTC. This gives the protein CASMGPGQGYNEQFF.

This clonotype came up a few times. The chain has TRBV12-3 or TRBV12-4 and TRBJ1-5; the D gene is possibly TRBD1 (5 bases). The CDR3 consists of 19 residues. Trimming stripped 6 bases from V and 2 bases from J, with 26 bases between. CDR3 sequence: CASRGGRGGAVVGNQPQHF. The CDR3 DNA reads as TGTGCCAGCAGGGGCGGTCGTGGCGGGGCAGTAGTCGGCAATCAGCCCCAGCATTTT.

This clonotype occurred many times. The chain carries TRBV12-3 or TRBV12-4 and TRBJ1-2; possible D gene TRBD1, 5 bases. V lost 6 bases to trimming and J lost 11 bases, with 13 bases between them. This CDR3 comprises 11 residues. CDR3 coding DNA: TGTGCCAGCAGCCTTGGACAAACTTACACCTTC. This codes for CASSLGQTYTF.

The J gene is TRBJ2-3, the V gene TRBV19; D is perhaps TRBD1 or TRBD2 (6 bases each). Germline V gives CDR1 LNHDA, CDR2 SQIVND (reference sequence). CDR3 length: 16 residues. The V and J ends lost 5 bases and 4 bases respectively, with 19 bases between them. The CDR3 DNA reads as TGTGCCAGTAGTCGAGTGGGGGGCAATAATGCAGATACGCAGTATTTT. It encodes CASSRVGGNNADTQYF.